A single sample gave rise to the 11 T cell receptor beta chains below, sequenced in a study of T cells in Graves' hyperthyroidism and ophthalmopathy (dated by TCRdb to the late 2010s). Library generation was performed with multiplex PCR. Sequencing instrument: Illumina HiSeq 2000. The TCR beta CDR3 regions were amplified from RNA transcripts. A first-round RT-PCR of the TCR CDR3 used the HTBI primer set with the Qiagen OneStep RT-PCR kit. Using fastp trimming at Q25 and MiXCR clonotype assembly, TCRdb reanalyzed the public sequencing data and kept in-frame beta chains. A single entry per CDR3 protein holds the most common genes and DNA from its merged rows. The sample records some 180,000 distinct CDR3 sequences, approximately 15% of which are singletons. The top ten hold 25% to 30% of the sample. Sequencing was performed on blood. These receptors were obtained from a woman aged 45-65 years with Graves' hyperthyroidism.

This clonotype was detected many times. J is TRBJ1-2 and V is TRBV7-9; D remains ambiguous. The CDR3 contains 14 residues. The V end lost 3 bases, the J end lost 4 bases, and 12 bases lay between the germline ends. CDR1 SEHNR and CDR2 FQNEAQ come from the germline V gene (reference sequence). The CDR3 reads CASSLDPSSYGYTF. CDR3 coding DNA: TGTGCCAGCAGCTTGGACCCCTCTAGCTATGGCTACACCTTC.

CDR3 in DNA: TGTGCCAGCAGCCGGGACAGGGGAGCGAGTCAGCCCCAGCATTTT. It encodes CASSRDRGASQPQHF. V and J are TRBV7-8 and TRBJ1-5; 10 bases are shared with TRBD1. This CDR3 contains 15 residues. The J segment lost 6 bases and the V segment lost 5 bases, leaving 7 bases of the junction unmatched. Germline V gene data show CDR1 as SGHVS and CDR2 as FQNEAQ.

This clonotype was picked up many times. In DNA, the CDR3 is TGCGCCAGCCGGGGGGATGAGACCCAGTACTTC. Encoded protein: CASRGDETQYF. This sequence joins TRBV5-1 and TRBJ2-5, with 7 bases lining up with TRBD2. The CDR3 loop spans 11 amino acids. Germline trimming cut 7 bases from V and 5 bases from J; bases unmatched to any gene: 2. CDR1 and CDR2 (germline): SGHRS, YFSETQ.

At least ten counts were recorded for this clonotype. J is TRBJ2-1 and V is TRBV5-1, with D uncertain. This CDR3 is 15 amino acids long. The V end lost 4 bases, the J end lost 3 bases, and 14 bases lay between the germline ends. The germline V gene encodes CDR1 SGHRS and CDR2 YFSETQ. CDR3 sequence reads: CASSVDSGRYNEQFF. As DNA, the CDR3 is TGCGCCAGCAGCGTAGACTCAGGCCGCTACAATGAGCAGTTCTTC. Using reference TRBV5-1 and TRBJ2-1 for the parts outside the CDR3, the full variable domain is KAGVTQTPRYLIKTRGQQVTLSCSPISGHRSVSWYQQTPGQGLQFLFEYFSETQRNKGNFPGRFSGRQFSNSRSEMNVSTLELGDSALYLCASSVDSGRYNEQFFGPGTRLTVL.

The table lists this clonotype with many counts. V and J are TRBV28 and TRBJ1-1; tentatively, D is TRBD1 (6 bases). From germline, CDR1 is MDHEN and CDR2 SYDVKM. V lost 3 bases and J 3 bases, leaving 14 bases between the germline ends. The CDR3 loop spans 15 amino acids. CDR3 bases: TGTGCCAGCAGTTTTCTGGGTGAGGGGGACACTGAAGCTTTCTTT. Protein: CASSFLGEGDTEAFF.

This clonotype was detected a few times. This chain uses TRBV19 with TRBJ2-7; 7 positions agree with TRBD1. Germline lookup yields CDR1 LNHDA and CDR2 SQIVND (reference sequence). Losses at the gene ends were 5 bases for V and 5 bases for J; bases not matched to a gene: 18. This CDR3 contains 17 residues. In nucleotides, the CDR3 is TGTGCCAGTAGTCTCTGGGGGCGGACAGGTCCTGGCCACGAGCAGTACTTC. This codes for CASSLWGRTGPGHEQYF.

This clonotype was counted ten times or more. The chain recombines TRBV18 with TRBJ2-1; D not resolved. V was shortened by 5 bases and J by 5 bases, with 10 bases between the two germline ends. The germline CDR1 and CDR2 sequences are KGHSH and LQKENI. The CDR3 loop spans 13 amino acids. For the CDR3, the DNA is TGTGCCAGCTCAGAGACCCGAAACAATGAGCAGTTCTTC. Its translation is CASSETRNNEQFF.

The rearrangement joins TRBV15 to TRBJ1-2; D remains ambiguous. The CDR3 contains 14 residues. The germline V gene has CDR1 LNHNV and CDR2 YYDKDF (reference sequence). Deletions cut 3 bases from V and 4 bases from J, with 12 bases between. CDR3 in amino acids: CATSSLVNSYGYTF. The CDR3 region has the DNA TGTGCCACCAGCAGTTTAGTAAATTCCTATGGCTACACCTTC.

The chain recombines TRBV18 with TRBJ2-1, with 8 bases aligning to TRBD1. Germline CDR1 and CDR2: KGHSH and LQKENI. Trimming removed 1 base from V and 8 bases from J; junction bases left unmatched: 1. This CDR3 spans 13 amino acids. The DNA of the CDR3 is TGTGCCAGCTCACCACTGACAGGGGATGAGCAGTTCTTC. The encoded protein is CASSPLTGDEQFF. The full variable domain, with the rest looked up from reference TRBV18 and TRBJ2-1, is NAGVMQNPRHLVRRRGQEARLRCSPMKGHSHVYWYRQLPEEGLKFMVYLQKENIIDESGMPKERFSAEFPKEGPSILRIQQVVRGDSAAYFCASSPLTGDEQFFGPGTRLTVL.

This chain connects TRBV2 to TRBJ1-2; D not certain. The germline gives CDR1 SNHLY, CDR2 FYNNEI. The ends were cut back, 2 bases at V and 6 bases at J, with 13 bases in the middle. The CDR3 runs 14 residues. The CDR3 protein is CASSENSLRNGYTF. The DNA for the CDR3 is TGTGCCAGCAGTGAAAACAGCTTGCGGAATGGCTACACCTTC.

The table lists this clonotype with many counts. The chain carries TRBV7-9 and TRBJ2-3, with no clear D. CDR1 and CDR2 (germline): SEHNR, FQNEAQ (reference sequence). Trimming shortened V by 8 bases and J by 9 bases, and 9 bases separated the two germline ends. The CDR3 contains 10 residues. CDR3 region: CASGVGTQYF. The CDR3 DNA sequence: TGTGCCAGCGGGGTTGGGACGCAGTATTTT.